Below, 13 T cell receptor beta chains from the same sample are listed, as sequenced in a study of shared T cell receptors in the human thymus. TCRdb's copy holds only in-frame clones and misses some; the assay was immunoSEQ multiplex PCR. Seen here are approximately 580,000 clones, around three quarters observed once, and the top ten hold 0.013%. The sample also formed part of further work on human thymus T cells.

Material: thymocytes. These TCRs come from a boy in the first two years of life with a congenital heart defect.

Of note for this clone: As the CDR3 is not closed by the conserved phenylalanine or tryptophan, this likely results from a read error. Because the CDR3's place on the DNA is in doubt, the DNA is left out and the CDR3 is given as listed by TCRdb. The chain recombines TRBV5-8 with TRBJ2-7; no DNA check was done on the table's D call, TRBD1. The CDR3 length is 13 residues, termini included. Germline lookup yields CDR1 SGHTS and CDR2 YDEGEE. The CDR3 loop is CASSFRQVSGQED.

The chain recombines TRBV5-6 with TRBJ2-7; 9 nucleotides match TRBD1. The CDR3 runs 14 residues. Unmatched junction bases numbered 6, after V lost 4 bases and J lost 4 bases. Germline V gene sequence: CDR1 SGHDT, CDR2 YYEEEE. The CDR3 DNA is TGTGCCAGCAGCGGCGGGACAGGGACGTACGAGCAGTACTTC. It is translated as CASSGGTGTYEQYF.

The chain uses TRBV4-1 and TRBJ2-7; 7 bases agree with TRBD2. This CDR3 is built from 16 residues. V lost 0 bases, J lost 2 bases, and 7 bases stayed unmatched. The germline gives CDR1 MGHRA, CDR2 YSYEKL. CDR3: CASSQERPGRAYEQYF. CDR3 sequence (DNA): TGCGCCAGCAGCCAAGAGCGGCCAGGGAGGGCCTACGAGCAGTACTTC.

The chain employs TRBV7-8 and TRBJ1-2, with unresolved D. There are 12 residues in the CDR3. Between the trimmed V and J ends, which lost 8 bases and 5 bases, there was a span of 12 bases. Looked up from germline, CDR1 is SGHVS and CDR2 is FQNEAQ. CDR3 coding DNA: TGTGCCAGCTACTCAAAGAAGTATGGCTACACCTTC. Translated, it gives CASYSKKYGYTF.

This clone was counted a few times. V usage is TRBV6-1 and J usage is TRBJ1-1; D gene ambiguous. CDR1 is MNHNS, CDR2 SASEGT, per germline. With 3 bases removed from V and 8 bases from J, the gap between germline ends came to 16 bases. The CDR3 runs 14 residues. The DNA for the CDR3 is TGTGCCAGCAGTGATCCTACCACAGATCCCGAAGCTTTCTTT. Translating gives CASSDPTTDPEAFF.

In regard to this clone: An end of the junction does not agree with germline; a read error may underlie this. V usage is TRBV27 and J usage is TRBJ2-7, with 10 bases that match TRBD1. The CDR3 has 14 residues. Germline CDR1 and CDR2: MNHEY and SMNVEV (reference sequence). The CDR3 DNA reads TGTGCCAGCAGTCTATCGGACAGGGGGTACGAGCAGTACTTC. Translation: CASSLSDRGYEQYF.

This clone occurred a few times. The CDR3 nucleotides read TGTGCCAGCAGTTTATCCGGGGACAAGTATGAAAAACTGTTTTTT. Protein sequence: CASSLSGDKYEKLFF. The V gene is TRBV27, the J gene TRBJ1-4; possibly TRBD1 for D (6 bases). The V and J ends lost 0 bases and 6 bases respectively, with 11 bases between them. The CDR3 has 15 residues. CDR1 MNHEY and CDR2 SMNVEV come from the germline V gene (reference sequence).

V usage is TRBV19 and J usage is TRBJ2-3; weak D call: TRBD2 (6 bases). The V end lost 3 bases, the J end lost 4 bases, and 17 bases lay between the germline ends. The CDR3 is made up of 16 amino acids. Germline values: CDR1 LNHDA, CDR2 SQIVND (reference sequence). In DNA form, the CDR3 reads TGTGCCAGTAGTATGGGAGGCGGGACTGGCGCAGATACGCAGTATTTT. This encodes CASSMGGGTGADTQYF.

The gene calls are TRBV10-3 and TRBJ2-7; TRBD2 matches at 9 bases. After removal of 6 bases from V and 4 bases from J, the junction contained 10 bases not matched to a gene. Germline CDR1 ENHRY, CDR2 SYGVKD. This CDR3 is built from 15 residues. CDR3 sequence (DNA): TGTGCCATCAGAAAAATAGCGGGAGACGAGTACGAGCAGTACTTC. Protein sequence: CAIRKIAGDEYEQYF.

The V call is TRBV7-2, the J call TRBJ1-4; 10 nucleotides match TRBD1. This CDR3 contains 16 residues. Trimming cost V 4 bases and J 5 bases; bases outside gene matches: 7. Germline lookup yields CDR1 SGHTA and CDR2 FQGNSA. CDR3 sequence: CASSYGTGDPNEKLFF. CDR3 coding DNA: TGTGCCAGCAGCTACGGGACAGGGGACCCGAATGAAAAACTGTTTTTT.

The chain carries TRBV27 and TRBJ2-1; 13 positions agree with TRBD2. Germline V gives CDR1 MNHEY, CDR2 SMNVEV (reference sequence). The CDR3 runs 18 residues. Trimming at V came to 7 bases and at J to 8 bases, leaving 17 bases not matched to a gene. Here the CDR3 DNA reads TGTGCCAGCACGAGGGGAACTAGCGGGAGGGCAACGTTCGATGAGCAGTTCTTC. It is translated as CASTRGTSGRATFDEQFF.

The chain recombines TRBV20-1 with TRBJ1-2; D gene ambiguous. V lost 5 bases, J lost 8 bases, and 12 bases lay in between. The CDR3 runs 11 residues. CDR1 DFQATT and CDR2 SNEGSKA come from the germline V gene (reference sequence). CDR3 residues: CSAAISEGYTF. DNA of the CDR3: TGCAGTGCTGCGATTTCGGAGGGCTACACCTTC.

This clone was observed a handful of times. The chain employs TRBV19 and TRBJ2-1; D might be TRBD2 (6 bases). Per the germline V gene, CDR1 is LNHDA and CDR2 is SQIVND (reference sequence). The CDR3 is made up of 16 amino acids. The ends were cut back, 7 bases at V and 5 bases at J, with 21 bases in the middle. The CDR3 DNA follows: TGTGCCAGTAAGACCCACCGGGACTCCATGGACAATGAGCAGTTCTTC. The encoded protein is CASKTHRDSMDNEQFF.